Presented here are 30 T cell receptor beta chains from one specimen sequenced in a study of shared clonotypes between healthy human individuals. Only in-frame clones appear in the TCRdb table, and some are missing; sequencing was by immunoSEQ multiplex PCR. This table holds hundreds of thousands of clones, 74% found once. Input material: memory CD4+ T cells sorted from blood. Subset described: CD45RA-negative fraction. Receptors originate from a woman under 40 in good health.

This rearrangement joins TRBV25-1 to TRBJ2-7; TRBD2 aligns across 14 bases. With 8 bases clipped from V and 6 bases from J, the junction kept 18 bases outside the gene matches. The CDR3 length is 18 residues. CDR1 MGHDK and CDR2 SYGVNS come from the germline V gene. For the CDR3, the DNA is TGTGCCAGCTCCCCCCGCGGGACTAGCGGGGGATGGGGGGTCGAGCAGTACTTC. Translation gives CASSPRGTSGGWGVEQYF.

The chain has TRBV7-9 and TRBJ2-6; D perhaps matches TRBD1 (6 bases). CDR1 and CDR2 (germline): SEHNR, FQNEAQ (reference sequence). CDR3 size: 18 residues. Trimming pared 7 bases from V and 0 bases from J, leaving 19 bases between. The CDR3 sequence is CASTQALRQASGANVLTF. DNA of the CDR3: TGTGCCAGCACCCAAGCCCTGAGACAGGCCTCTGGGGCCAACGTCCTGACTTTC.

This chain links TRBV15 with TRBJ1-5; tentative D call: TRBD1 (5 bases). The CDR3 has 14 residues. Trimming removed 3 bases from V and 7 bases from J, with 13 bases in between. The germline CDR1 and CDR2 sequences are LNHNV and YYDKDF (reference sequence). The CDR3 DNA follows: TGTGCCACCAGCAGGCAGGGTCAGGAACAGCCCCAGCATTTT. This sequence encodes CATSRQGQEQPQHF.

This chain links TRBV19 with TRBJ2-1, with D perhaps TRBD2 (7 bases). The CDR3 has 14 amino acids. CDR1 LNHDA and CDR2 SQIVND come from the germline V gene (reference sequence). V shed 4 bases and J shed 5 bases, with 12 bases lying between them. The CDR3, as DNA: TGTGCCAGTAGTAGGGCGGGGGCTAACAATGAGCAGTTCTTC. Its protein is CASSRAGANNEQFF.

This clone has a single count. V is TRBV15 and J is TRBJ1-5, with D uncertain. Trimming stripped 0 bases from V and 0 bases from J, with 9 bases between. CDR1 is LNHNV and CDR2 is YYDKDF in the germline V gene (reference sequence). CDR3 length: 16 amino acids. CDR3 in amino acids: CATSRELRHSNQPQHF. Written as DNA, the CDR3 is TGTGCCACCAGCAGAGAGCTTAGGCATAGCAATCAGCCCCAGCATTTT.

As concerns this clone: The same CDR3 also results from other DNA sequences found in this sample. The chain joins TRBV28 to TRBJ1-5; a weak D match, TRBD1 (5 bases). V gave up 2 bases and J gave up 1 base, with 9 bases separating them. The CDR3 is 15 amino acids. The germline V gene encodes CDR1 MDHEN and CDR2 SYDVKM. CDR3 region: CASSLGGGSNQPQHF. The CDR3 DNA reads as TGTGCCAGCAGTTTAGGCGGGGGGAGCAATCAGCCCCAGCATTTT.

This chain joins TRBV5-4 and TRBJ2-3; 8 nucleotides align to TRBD2. V gave up 0 bases and J gave up 1 base; unmatched junction bases: 4. From germline, CDR1 is SGHNT and CDR2 YYREEE (reference sequence). The CDR3 spans 16 residues. Written as DNA, the CDR3 is TGTGCCAGCAGCTTGGTATCGGGAGGGGGCACAGATACGCAGTATTTT. It codes for CASSLVSGGGTDTQYF.

V usage is TRBV5-1 and J usage is TRBJ1-1; D might be TRBD1 (5 bases). The germline V gene has CDR1 SGHRS and CDR2 YFSETQ. The CDR3 is 13 amino acids. V shed 3 bases and J shed 1 base, with 7 bases lying between them. The CDR3 DNA reads TGCGCCAGCAGCTCTGGGGCGAACACTGAAGCTTTCTTT. This codes for CASSSGANTEAFF. Filled out from reference TRBV5-1 and TRBJ1-1, the complete variable domain reads KAGVTQTPRYLIKTRGQQVTLSCSPISGHRSVSWYQQTPGQGLQFLFEYFSETQRNKGNFPGRFSGRQFSNSRSEMNVSTLELGDSALYLCASSSGANTEAFFGQGTRLTVV.

The table lists this clone with a few counts. The chain employs TRBV9 and TRBJ2-2; 7 nucleotides align to TRBD2. J lost 5 bases, V lost 0 bases, and 7 bases had no gene match. The CDR3 is 16 amino acids. Per germline, CDR1 SGDLS and CDR2 YYNGEE. CDR3 DNA sequence: TGTGCCAGCAGCGTAGTGAAAGCGGGAAGAACCGGGGAGCTGTTTTTT. Translating it yields CASSVVKAGRTGELFF.

As DNA, the CDR3 is TGTGCCAGCAGTTACGTGGGACGGGGGAACACTGAAGCTTTCTTT. It encodes CASSYVGRGNTEAFF. The chain couples TRBV6-5 to TRBJ1-1, with a possible D match to TRBD1 (5 bases). CDR1 is MNHEY and CDR2 is SVGAGI in the germline V gene. CDR3 length: 15 residues. Trimming removed 2 bases from V and 1 base from J, with 11 bases in between.

The chain joins TRBV5-1 to TRBJ1-1; 7 bases align to TRBD1. This CDR3 spans 13 amino acids. Germline V CDR1 and CDR2: SGHRS, YFSETQ. With 6 bases clipped from V and 0 bases from J, the junction kept 2 bases outside the gene matches. The chain's CDR3 is CASTGQMNTEAFF. CDR3 DNA: TGCGCCAGCACGGGACAGATGAACACTGAAGCTTTCTTT.

V and J are TRBV5-6 and TRBJ1-2, with TRBD1 matching 8 bases. V dropped 6 bases and J dropped 3; count of bases not matched to a gene: 7. Germline CDR1 reads SGHDT; CDR2 reads YYEEEE. This CDR3 region has 14 residues. The CDR3 nucleotides read TGTGCCAGCACCCGACAGGGGTGGGACTATGGCTACACCTTC. Translation: CASTRQGWDYGYTF.

V gene TRBV29-1 combines with J gene TRBJ2-3; D may correspond to TRBD1 or TRBD2 (7 bases each). This CDR3 spans 14 amino acids. Trimming pared 6 bases from V and 6 bases from J, leaving 19 bases between. Germline CDR1 and CDR2: SQVTM and ANQGSEA. The CDR3 nucleotides read TGCAGCGTCTCGGACAGGCGGGGGCTCGATACGCAGTATTTT. Encoded protein: CSVSDRRGLDTQYF.

This sequence joins TRBV6-5 and TRBJ2-7; D may be TRBD1 (5 bases). Trimming removed 3 bases from V and 2 bases from J, with 14 bases in between. Germline lookup yields CDR1 MNHEY and CDR2 SVGAGI. The CDR3 spans 15 residues. Here the CDR3 DNA reads TGTGCCAGCAGTTATCTCGGAGACAGTACCTACGAGCAGTACTTC. The encoded protein is CASSYLGDSTYEQYF.

The rearrangement joins TRBV6-1 to TRBJ2-1; possibly TRBD1 for D (5 bases). This CDR3 has 13 residues. Germline V gives CDR1 MNHNS, CDR2 SASEGT. Trimming took 0 bases from V and 12 from J, leaving 12 bases between them. The DNA for the CDR3 is TGTGCCAGCAGTGAAGCGGGCCAGGGTACGCAGTTCTTC. Its translation is CASSEAGQGTQFF.

Only a few counts were recorded for this clone. In the same sample, other DNA sequences code for this CDR3. This chain links TRBV5-1 with TRBJ2-1, with TRBD2 matching over 8 bases. The CDR3 is 15 residues long. The germline gives CDR1 SGHRS, CDR2 YFSETQ. With 4 bases clipped from V and 3 bases from J, the junction kept 6 bases outside the gene matches. The CDR3, as DNA: TGCGCCAGCAGCGTAAGTAGCGGGAACTACAATGAGCAGTTCTTC. Translated: CASSVSSGNYNEQFF.

The chain has TRBV7-2 and TRBJ2-5; D gene ambiguous. The J call could be wrong; TRBJ2-7 is a better fit for the DNA end. There are 13 residues in the CDR3. The germline V gene encodes CDR1 SGHTA and CDR2 FQGNSA. CDR3 sequence: CASSFGQAYEQYF. The CDR3 region has the DNA TGTGCCAGCAGCTTCGGCCAAGCCTACGAGCAGTACTTC.

The chain combines TRBV14 with TRBJ2-1; no clear D gene. V lost 8 bases, J lost 4 bases, and 6 bases lay in between. This CDR3 has 11 amino acids. The germline V gene encodes CDR1 SGHDN and CDR2 FVKESK. The CDR3 DNA follows: TGTGCCAGCGGAGAGTACAATGAGCAGTTCTTC. As protein: CASGEYNEQFF.

The gene calls are TRBV29-1 and TRBJ1-1, with 9 bases matching TRBD1. The V segment lost 3 bases and the J segment 1 base; nucleotides outside the gene matches: 6. CDR3 size: 15 residues. Germline lookup yields CDR1 SQVTM and CDR2 ANQGSEA. CDR3: CSVDQWGQGNTEAFF. The CDR3, as DNA: TGCAGCGTTGACCAATGGGGACAGGGGAACACTGAAGCTTTCTTT.

The rearrangement links TRBV19 to TRBJ2-2; TRBD1 agrees at 10 bases. CDR3 size: 15 residues. V was clipped by 7 bases and J by 3 bases; unmatched bases: 5. Looked up from germline, CDR1 is LNHDA and CDR2 is SQIVND (reference sequence). The CDR3 nucleotides are TGTGCCAGTAACCCGGACAGGGGGGACACCGGGGAGCTGTTTTTT. Its protein is CASNPDRGDTGELFF.

J is TRBJ2-4 and V is TRBV6-1, with D possibly TRBD1 on 6 matching bases. This CDR3 comprises 13 residues. Germline CDR1 reads MNHNS; CDR2 reads SASEGT. Trimming pared 3 bases from V and 12 bases from J, leaving 15 bases between. The CDR3 region has the DNA TGTGCCAGCAGTGAGGTGGGACAACTCACTCAGTACTTC. Amino acid sequence: CASSEVGQLTQYF.

J is TRBJ1-1 and V is TRBV5-1, with D unresolved. The germline gives CDR1 SGHRS, CDR2 YFSETQ. The CDR3 runs to 14 residues. V lost 4 bases, J lost 1 base, and 11 bases lay in between. The CDR3, as DNA: TGCGCCAGCAGCCGGGCAGCCAGGAACACTGAAGCTTTCTTT. Translated: CASSRAARNTEAFF.

The V gene is TRBV28, the J gene TRBJ2-2, with 7 nucleotides matching TRBD1. The CDR3 has 16 residues. Per germline, CDR1 MDHEN and CDR2 SYDVKM. V gave up 5 bases and J gave up 6 bases; unmatched junction bases: 12. The CDR3 DNA sequence: TGTGCCAGCAGTCGGATGACAGGGTTAATTTCCGGGGAGCTGTTTTTT. The encoded protein is CASSRMTGLISGELFF. Supplemented by reference TRBV28 and TRBJ2-2, the full variable domain reads DVKVTQSSRYLVKRTGEKVFLECVQDMDHENMFWYRQDPGLGLRLIYFSYDVKMKEKGDIPEGYSVSREKKERFSLILESASTNQTSMYLCASSRMTGLISGELFFGEGSRLTVL.

The V and J genes are TRBV19 and TRBJ1-1; D is possibly TRBD1 (5 bases). This CDR3 contains 14 residues. V was shortened by 6 bases and J by 10 bases, with 21 bases between the two germline ends. Per germline, CDR1 LNHDA and CDR2 SQIVND (reference sequence). The CDR3 is CASRSGAATVGAFF. Written as DNA, the CDR3 is TGTGCCAGTAGGTCCGGGGCCGCCACGGTAGGAGCTTTCTTT.

The genes are TRBV6-5 and TRBJ1-2; D remains unclear. Germline CDR1 MNHEY, CDR2 SVGAGI. CDR3 length: 12 residues. V shed 6 bases and J shed 0 bases, with 5 bases lying between them. The CDR3 DNA is TGTGCCAGCAGCAACTCTAACTATGGCTACACCTTC. Translating gives CASSNSNYGYTF.

V usage is TRBV18 and J usage is TRBJ2-5; TRBD1 might be the D (6 bases). Germline assignment: CDR1 KGHSH and CDR2 LQKENI. CDR3 size: 15 residues. V was trimmed by 3 bases and J by 4 bases, leaving 15 bases between them. CDR3 sequence reads: CASSPTGTTLETQYF. The CDR3 region has the DNA TGTGCCAGCTCACCTACCGGGACAACCCTAGAGACCCAGTACTTC. The complete variable domain, with remaining parts taken from reference TRBV18 and TRBJ2-5, reads NAGVMQNPRHLVRRRGQEARLRCSPMKGHSHVYWYRQLPEEGLKFMVYLQKENIIDESGMPKERFSAEFPKEGPSILRIQQVVRGDSAAYFCASSPTGTTLETQYFGPGTRLLVL.

The chain recombines TRBV5-1 with TRBJ2-3; a possible D gene is TRBD2 (5 bases). The germline gives CDR1 SGHRS, CDR2 YFSETQ. The CDR3 is 15 amino acids. V gave up 4 bases and J gave up 3 bases, with 15 bases separating them. The CDR3 DNA is TGCGCCAGCAGCCGACCCCAGGAGGAGACAGATACGCAGTATTTT. Protein sequence: CASSRPQEETDTQYF.

The chain recombines TRBV7-2 with TRBJ2-3, with D perhaps matching TRBD1 or TRBD2 (5 bases each). The V end lost 2 bases, the J end lost 6 bases, and 12 bases lay between the germline ends. Germline V gene sequence: CDR1 SGHTA, CDR2 FQGNSA. The CDR3 spans 14 residues. The CDR3 region is CASSLLGVADTQYF. The CDR3 bases are TGTGCCAGCAGCTTATTGGGGGTCGCCGATACGCAGTATTTT.

The chain is built from TRBV19 and TRBJ1-1, with D unclear. Germline V gene sequence: CDR1 LNHDA, CDR2 SQIVND (reference sequence). Trimming removed 4 bases at V and 3 bases at J, with 9 bases between. The CDR3 sequence is 13 residues long. The CDR3 sequence is CASSTFDYTEAFF. The CDR3, as DNA: TGTGCCAGTAGTACCTTCGACTACACTGAAGCTTTCTTT.

The DNA for the CDR3 is TGTGCCAGCAGTCCATCTGGCTCAGAGACCCAGTACTTC. Encoded protein: CASSPSGSETQYF. The chain has TRBV6-4 and TRBJ2-5; no definite D call. V shed 5 bases and J shed 4 bases, with 11 bases lying between them. This CDR3 is 13 amino acids long. Germline CDR1 is MRHNA and CDR2 is SNTAGT.